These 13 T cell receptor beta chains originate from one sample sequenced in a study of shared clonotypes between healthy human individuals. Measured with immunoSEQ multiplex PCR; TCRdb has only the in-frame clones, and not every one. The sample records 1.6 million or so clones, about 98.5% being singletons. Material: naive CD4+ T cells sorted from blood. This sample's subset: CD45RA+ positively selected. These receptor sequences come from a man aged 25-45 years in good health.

DNA for the CDR3: TGTGCCAGCGGCCAGGGGGCCAATGAGCAGTTCTTC. It encodes CASGQGANEQFF. This chain joins TRBV5-4 and TRBJ2-1; 8 bases are shared with TRBD1. CDR1 is SGHNT and CDR2 is YYREEE in the germline V gene (reference sequence). The CDR3 spans 12 residues. The V segment lost 7 bases and the J segment 6 bases; nucleotides outside the gene matches: 3.

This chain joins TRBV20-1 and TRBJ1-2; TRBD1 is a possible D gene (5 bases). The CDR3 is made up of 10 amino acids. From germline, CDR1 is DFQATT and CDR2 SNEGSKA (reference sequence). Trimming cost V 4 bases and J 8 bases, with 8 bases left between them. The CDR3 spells CSATGTGYTF. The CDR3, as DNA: TGCAGTGCTACTGGGACCGGCTACACCTTC.

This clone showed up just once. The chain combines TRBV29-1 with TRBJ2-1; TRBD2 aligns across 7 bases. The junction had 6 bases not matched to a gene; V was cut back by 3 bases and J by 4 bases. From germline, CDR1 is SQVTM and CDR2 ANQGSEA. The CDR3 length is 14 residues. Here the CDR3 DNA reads TGCAGCGTTGAGCAGAGACTAGCTTACAATGAGCAGTTCTTC. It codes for CSVEQRLAYNEQFF.

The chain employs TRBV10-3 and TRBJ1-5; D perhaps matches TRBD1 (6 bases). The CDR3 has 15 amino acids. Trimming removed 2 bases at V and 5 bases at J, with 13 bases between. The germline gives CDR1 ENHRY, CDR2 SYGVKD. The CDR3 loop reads CAISEGLGGYQPQHF. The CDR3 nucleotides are TGTGCCATCAGTGAGGGTTTAGGGGGTTATCAGCCCCAGCATTTT.

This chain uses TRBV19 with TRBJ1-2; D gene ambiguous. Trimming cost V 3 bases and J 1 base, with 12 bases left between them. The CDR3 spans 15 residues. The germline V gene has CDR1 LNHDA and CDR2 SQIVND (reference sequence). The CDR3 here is CASSIQARLNYGYTF. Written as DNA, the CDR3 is TGTGCCAGTAGTATTCAGGCCAGGCTTAACTATGGCTACACCTTC.

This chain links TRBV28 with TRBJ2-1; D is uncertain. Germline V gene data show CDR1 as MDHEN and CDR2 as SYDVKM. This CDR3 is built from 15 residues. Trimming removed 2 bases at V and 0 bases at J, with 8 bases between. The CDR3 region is CASSLKLDSYNEQFF. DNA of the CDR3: TGTGCCAGCAGTTTAAAGCTAGACTCCTACAATGAGCAGTTCTTC.

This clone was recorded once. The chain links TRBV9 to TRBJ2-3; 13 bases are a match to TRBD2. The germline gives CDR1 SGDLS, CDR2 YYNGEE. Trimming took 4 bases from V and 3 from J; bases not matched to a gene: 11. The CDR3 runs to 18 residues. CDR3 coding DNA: TGTGCCAGCAGCCCAAGGACTAGCGGGAGCCTCGGGACAGATACGCAGTATTTT. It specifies CASSPRTSGSLGTDTQYF. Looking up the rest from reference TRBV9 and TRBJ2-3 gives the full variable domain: DSGVTQTPKHLITATGQRVTLRCSPRSGDLSVYWYQQSLDQGLQFLIQYYNGEERAKGNILERFSAQQFPDLHSELNLSSLELGDSALYFCASSPRTSGSLGTDTQYFGPGTRLTVL.

DNA for the CDR3: TGTGCCAGCAGCTTATTAGCGGGAGACTCCTACGAGCAGTACTTC. Translation: CASSLLAGDSYEQYF. V and J are TRBV7-2 and TRBJ2-7; 9 bases map to TRBD2. Trimming at V came to 2 bases and at J to 0 bases, leaving 2 bases not matched to a gene. This CDR3 region has 15 residues. CDR1 is SGHTA, CDR2 FQGNSA, per germline. The whole variable domain, remainder taken from reference TRBV7-2 and TRBJ2-7, is GAGVSQSPSNKVTEKGKDVELRCDPISGHTALYWYRQSLGQGLEFLIYFQGNSAPDKSGLPSDRFSAERTGGSVSTLTIQRTQQEDSAVYLCASSLLAGDSYEQYFGPGTRLTVT.

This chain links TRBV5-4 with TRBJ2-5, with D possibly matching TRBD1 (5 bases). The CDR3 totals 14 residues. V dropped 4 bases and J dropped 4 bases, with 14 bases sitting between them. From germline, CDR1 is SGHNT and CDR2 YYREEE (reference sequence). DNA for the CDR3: TGTGCCAGCAGCCTGATGTGGGGCACAGAGACCCAGTACTTC. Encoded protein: CASSLMWGTETQYF.

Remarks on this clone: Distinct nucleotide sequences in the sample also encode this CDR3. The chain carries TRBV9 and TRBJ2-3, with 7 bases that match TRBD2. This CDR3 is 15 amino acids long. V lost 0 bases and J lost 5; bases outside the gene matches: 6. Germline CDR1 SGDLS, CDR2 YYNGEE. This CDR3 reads CASSVGAGEGDTQYF. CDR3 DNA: TGTGCCAGCAGCGTAGGGGCGGGAGAGGGAGATACGCAGTATTTT. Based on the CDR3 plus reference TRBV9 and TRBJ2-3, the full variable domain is DSGVTQTPKHLITATGQRVTLRCSPRSGDLSVYWYQQSLDQGLQFLIQYYNGEERAKGNILERFSAQQFPDLHSELNLSSLELGDSALYFCASSVGAGEGDTQYFGPGTRLTVL.

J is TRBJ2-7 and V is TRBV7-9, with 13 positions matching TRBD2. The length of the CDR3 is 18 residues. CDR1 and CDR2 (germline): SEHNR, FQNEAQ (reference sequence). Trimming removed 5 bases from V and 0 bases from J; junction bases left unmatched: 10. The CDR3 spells CASSRRKLAGGSSYEQYF. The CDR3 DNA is TGTGCCAGCAGCCGAAGAAAACTAGCGGGAGGGTCCTCCTACGAGCAGTACTTC.

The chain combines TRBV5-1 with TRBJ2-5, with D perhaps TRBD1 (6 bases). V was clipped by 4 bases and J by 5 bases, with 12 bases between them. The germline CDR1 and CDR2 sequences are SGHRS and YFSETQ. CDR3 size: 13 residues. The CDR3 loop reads CASSETGLETQYF. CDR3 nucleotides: TGCGCCAGCAGCGAAACAGGGTTGGAGACCCAGTACTTC. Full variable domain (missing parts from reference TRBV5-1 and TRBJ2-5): KAGVTQTPRYLIKTRGQQVTLSCSPISGHRSVSWYQQTPGQGLQFLFEYFSETQRNKGNFPGRFSGRQFSNSRSEMNVSTLELGDSALYLCASSETGLETQYFGPGTRLLVL.

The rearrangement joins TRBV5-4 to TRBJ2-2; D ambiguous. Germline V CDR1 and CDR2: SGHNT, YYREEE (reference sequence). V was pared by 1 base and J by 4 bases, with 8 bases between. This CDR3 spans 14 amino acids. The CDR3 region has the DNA TGTGCCAGCAGCTTGTCAGTTTTCACCGGGGAGCTGTTTTTT. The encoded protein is CASSLSVFTGELFF.